These 14 T cell receptor beta chains were sequenced from one sample in a study of T cells after yellow fever vaccination. TCRdb ran MiXCR on the 5' RACE reads and lists one entry per CDR3 protein. The sample lists more than 450,000 distinct CDR3 sequences, just over 20% occurring once. Sequences were derived from PBMCs, sampled roughly 20 days after the first yellow fever vaccination. Source of these receptors: a man aged 18 to 30 who received the YFV17D yellow fever vaccine.

V and J are TRBV7-9 and TRBJ1-6; 7 bases fit TRBD1. The CDR3 is 16 amino acids. Unmatched junction bases numbered 5, after V lost 4 bases and J lost 2 bases. Germline V CDR1 and CDR2: SEHNR, FQNEAQ (reference sequence). This CDR3 is CASSSQGGPYNSPLHF. The CDR3 DNA sequence: TGTGCCAGCAGCTCCCAAGGGGGCCCCTATAATTCACCCCTCCACTTT.

This chain joins TRBV10-3 and TRBJ1-2, with 10 bases matching TRBD1. The germline gives CDR1 ENHRY, CDR2 SYGVKD. J was trimmed by 0 bases and V by 7 bases; bases with no gene match: 5. CDR3 length: 15 residues. CDR3 residues: CAINTGQGANYGYTF. For the CDR3, the DNA is TGTGCCATCAACACTGGACAGGGGGCTAACTATGGCTACACCTTC.

This clonotype has only a few counts. V is TRBV11-1 and J is TRBJ2-2, with 8 bases fitting TRBD1. The germline V gene has CDR1 SGHAT and CDR2 FQDESV (reference sequence). J was trimmed by 4 bases and V by 7 bases; bases with no gene match: 8. The CDR3 has 15 amino acids. The DNA for the CDR3 is TGTGCCAGCAACTCCGGGACAGGAGCCACCGGGGAGCTGTTTTTT. Translation gives CASNSGTGATGELFF. The whole variable domain, filled in from reference TRBV11-1 and TRBJ2-2, reads EAEVAQSPRYKITEKSQAVAFWCDPISGHATLYWYRQILGQGPELLVQFQDESVVDDSQLPKDRFSAERLKGVDSTLKIQPAELGDSAMYLCASNSGTGATGELFFGEGSRLTVL.

This chain connects TRBV3-1 to TRBJ1-2; TRBD1 agrees at 8 bases. The length of the CDR3 is 16 residues. CDR1 and CDR2 (germline): LGHDT, YNNKEL (reference sequence). V dropped 4 bases and J dropped 3; count of bases not matched to a gene: 10. CDR3 protein: CASSPWTGRDDYGYTF. The CDR3 DNA is TGTGCCAGCAGCCCGTGGACAGGGCGGGATGACTATGGCTACACCTTC.

The chain links TRBV20-1 to TRBJ1-2; the D gene is possibly TRBD1 (6 bases). CDR3 length equals 13 residues. The V end lost 5 bases, the J end lost 3 bases, and 13 bases lay between the germline ends. CDR1 is DFQATT and CDR2 is SNEGSKA in the germline V gene (reference sequence). CDR3 coding DNA: TGCAGTGCTCATCAATCAGGGGACTATGGCTACACCTTC. It is translated as CSAHQSGDYGYTF.

This clonotype occurred a few times. The V and J genes are TRBV25-1 and TRBJ1-1; D perhaps matches TRBD1 (5 bases). The CDR3 is 12 amino acids. V was clipped by 6 bases and J by 4 bases, with 9 bases between them. Germline V gene sequence: CDR1 MGHDK, CDR2 SYGVNS. This chain's CDR3 is CASRNGGTEAFF. For the CDR3, the DNA is TGTGCCAGCAGAAACGGGGGCACTGAAGCTTTCTTT.

The chain has TRBV27 and TRBJ2-7; D ambiguous. Per the germline V gene, CDR1 is MNHEY and CDR2 is SMNVEV (reference sequence). The V gene lost 5 bases and the J gene lost 2 bases, with 10 bases spanning the gap. There are 13 residues in the CDR3. The CDR3 loop is CASSSRFPYEQYF. The CDR3 DNA follows: TGTGCCAGCAGTAGCAGGTTTCCCTACGAGCAGTACTTC.

This clonotype was counted between two and nine times. The chain is built from TRBV4-2 and TRBJ2-1; the D gene is possibly TRBD1 (6 bases). Trimming removed 4 bases from V and 1 base from J, with 17 bases in between. Germline V gene sequence: CDR1 LGHNA, CDR2 YNFKEQ. This CDR3 spans 17 amino acids. The CDR3 DNA reads as TGTGCCAGCAGCCCGAACCTCCGGACAGAGTCCTACAATGAGCAGTTCTTC. This encodes CASSPNLRTESYNEQFF.

The chain employs TRBV10-3 and TRBJ2-2; 8 bases map to TRBD1. The CDR3 is 14 residues long. CDR1 and CDR2 (germline): ENHRY, SYGVKD. The V and J ends lost 8 bases and 1 base, in that order; junction bases with no gene match: 3. CDR3 protein: CAIGGTGNTGELFF. CDR3 nucleotides: TGTGCCATCGGAGGGACAGGGAACACCGGGGAGCTGTTTTTT.

V gene TRBV7-2 combines with J gene TRBJ2-7, with TRBD1 matching over 10 bases. CDR1 SGHTA and CDR2 FQGNSA come from the germline V gene. This CDR3 has 17 amino acids. The V segment lost 3 bases and the J segment 2 bases; nucleotides outside the gene matches: 10. CDR3 sequence reads: CASSLRHGQGGAYEQYF. The CDR3 bases are TGTGCCAGCAGCTTGCGGCACGGACAGGGGGGCGCCTACGAGCAGTACTTC.

The chain recombines TRBV7-2 with TRBJ1-5; D unclear. The V gene lost 2 bases and the J gene lost 6 bases, with 14 bases spanning the gap. The CDR3 runs to 15 residues. CDR1 is SGHTA and CDR2 is FQGNSA in the germline V gene. CDR3 loop: CASSLWAGESQPQHF. The CDR3 bases are TGTGCCAGCAGCTTATGGGCAGGAGAAAGTCAGCCCCAGCATTTT.

This clonotype has more than one count but fewer than ten. The rearrangement links TRBV12-3 or TRBV12-4 to TRBJ1-1, with a tentative D call TRBD1 (5 bases). The ends were cut back, 8 bases at V and 0 bases at J, with 22 bases in the middle. This CDR3 comprises 17 residues. CDR3: CASSPDSLILLNTEAFF. The CDR3 coding sequence is TGTGCCAGCTCTCCCGACAGCCTTATCTTACTGAACACTGAAGCTTTCTTT.

This clonotype was observed once. The chain couples TRBV4-1 to TRBJ2-1; 8 bases fit TRBD1. V shed 4 bases, J shed 2 bases, and the junction held 7 bases outside the gene matches. CDR1 is MGHRA and CDR2 is YSYEKL in the germline V gene. The CDR3 is made up of 16 amino acids. The CDR3 coding sequence is TGCGCCAGCAGCCCCCTGGACAGGGACGCCTACAATGAGCAGTTCTTC. Translating it yields CASSPLDRDAYNEQFF.

The rearrangement uses TRBV6-6 and TRBJ2-2; D might be TRBD1 (6 bases). Trimming shortened V by 4 bases and J by 3 bases, and 6 bases separated the two germline ends. CDR1 and CDR2 (germline): MNHNY, SVGAGI (reference sequence). The CDR3 sequence is 13 residues long. The CDR3 DNA reads as TGTGCCAGCAGTTGGACAGACACCGGGGAGCTGTTTTTT. It encodes CASSWTDTGELFF.